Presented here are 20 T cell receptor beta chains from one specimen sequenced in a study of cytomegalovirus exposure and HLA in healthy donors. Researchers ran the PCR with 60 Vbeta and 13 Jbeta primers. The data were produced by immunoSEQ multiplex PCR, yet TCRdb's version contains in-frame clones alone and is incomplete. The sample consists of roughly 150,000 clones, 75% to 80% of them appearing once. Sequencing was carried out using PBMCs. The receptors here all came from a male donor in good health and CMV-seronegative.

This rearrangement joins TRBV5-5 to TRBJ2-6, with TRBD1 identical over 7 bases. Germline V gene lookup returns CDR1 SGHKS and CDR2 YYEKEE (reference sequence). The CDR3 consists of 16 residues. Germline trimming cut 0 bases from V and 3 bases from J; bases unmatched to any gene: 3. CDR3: CASSLATGSGANVLTF. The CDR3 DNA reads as TGTGCCAGCAGCTTGGCGACAGGGAGTGGGGCCAACGTCCTGACTTTC.

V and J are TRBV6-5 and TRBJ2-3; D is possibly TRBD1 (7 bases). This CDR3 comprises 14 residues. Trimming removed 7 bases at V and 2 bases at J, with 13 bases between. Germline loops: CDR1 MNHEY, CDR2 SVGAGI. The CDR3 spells CASKGRGDTDTQYF. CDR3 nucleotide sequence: TGTGCCAGCAAGGGCAGGGGGGACACAGATACGCAGTATTTT.

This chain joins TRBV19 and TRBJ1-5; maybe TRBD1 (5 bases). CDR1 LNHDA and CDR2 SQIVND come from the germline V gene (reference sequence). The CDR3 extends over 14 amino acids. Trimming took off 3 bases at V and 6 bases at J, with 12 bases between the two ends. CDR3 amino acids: CASSMGGVGQPQHF. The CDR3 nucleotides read TGTGCCAGTAGTATGGGGGGGGTCGGTCAGCCCCAGCATTTT. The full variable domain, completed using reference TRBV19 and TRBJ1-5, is DGGITQSPKYLFRKEGQNVTLSCEQNLNHDAMYWYRQDPGQGLRLIYYSQIVNDFQKGDIAEGYSVSREKKESFPLTVTSAQKNPTAFYLCASSMGGVGQPQHFGDGTRLSIL.

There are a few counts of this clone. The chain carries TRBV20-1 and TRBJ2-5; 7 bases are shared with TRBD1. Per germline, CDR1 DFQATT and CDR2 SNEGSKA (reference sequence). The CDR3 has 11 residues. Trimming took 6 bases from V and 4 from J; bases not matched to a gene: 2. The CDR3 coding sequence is TGCAGTGCCGCAGGGGGAGAGACCCAGTACTTC. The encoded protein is CSAAGGETQYF.

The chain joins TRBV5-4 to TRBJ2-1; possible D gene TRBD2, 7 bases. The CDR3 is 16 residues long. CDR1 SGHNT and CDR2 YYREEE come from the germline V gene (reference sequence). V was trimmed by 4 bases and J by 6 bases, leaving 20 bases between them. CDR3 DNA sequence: TGTGCCAGCAGCCCGTCGGGGGGCCTACCCACCAATGAGCAGTTCTTC. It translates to CASSPSGGLPTNEQFF.

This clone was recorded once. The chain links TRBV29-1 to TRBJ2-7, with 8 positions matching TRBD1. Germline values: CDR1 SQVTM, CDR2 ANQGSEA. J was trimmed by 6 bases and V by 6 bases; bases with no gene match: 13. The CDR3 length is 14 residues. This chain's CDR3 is CSVRPTGAVGEQYF. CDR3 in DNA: TGCAGCGTCCGTCCGACAGGGGCTGTTGGCGAGCAGTACTTC.

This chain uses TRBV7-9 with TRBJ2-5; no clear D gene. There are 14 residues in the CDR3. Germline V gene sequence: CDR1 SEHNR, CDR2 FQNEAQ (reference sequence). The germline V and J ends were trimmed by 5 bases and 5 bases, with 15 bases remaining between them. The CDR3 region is CASSPTSGRETQYF. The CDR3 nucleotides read TGTGCCAGCAGCCCTACCTCGGGTCGGGAGACCCAGTACTTC.

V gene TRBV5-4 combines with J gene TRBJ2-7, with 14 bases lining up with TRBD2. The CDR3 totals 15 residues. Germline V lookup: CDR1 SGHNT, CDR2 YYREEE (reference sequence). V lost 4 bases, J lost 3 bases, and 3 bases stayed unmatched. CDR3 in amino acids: CASSRLAGGDYEQYF. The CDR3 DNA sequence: TGTGCCAGCAGCCGACTAGCGGGGGGGGACTACGAGCAGTACTTC.

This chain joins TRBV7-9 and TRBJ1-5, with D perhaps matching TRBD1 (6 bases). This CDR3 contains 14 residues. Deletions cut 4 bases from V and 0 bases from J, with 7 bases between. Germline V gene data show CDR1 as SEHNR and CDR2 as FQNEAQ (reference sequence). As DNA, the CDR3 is TGTGCCAGCAGCTGGACAGATAGCAATCAGCCCCAGCATTTT. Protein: CASSWTDSNQPQHF.

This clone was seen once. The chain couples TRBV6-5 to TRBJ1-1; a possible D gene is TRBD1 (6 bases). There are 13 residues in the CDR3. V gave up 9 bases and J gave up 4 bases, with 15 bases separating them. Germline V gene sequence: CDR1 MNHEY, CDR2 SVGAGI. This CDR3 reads CASTGFDPTEAFF. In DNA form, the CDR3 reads TGTGCCAGTACAGGGTTCGACCCCACTGAAGCTTTCTTT.

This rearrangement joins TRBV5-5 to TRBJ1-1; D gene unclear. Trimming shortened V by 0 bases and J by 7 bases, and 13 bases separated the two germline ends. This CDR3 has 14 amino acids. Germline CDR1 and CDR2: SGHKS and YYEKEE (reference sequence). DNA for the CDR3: TGTGCCAGCAGCTTGGCCCCTGAGGTTCTTGAAGCTTTCTTT. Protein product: CASSLAPEVLEAFF.

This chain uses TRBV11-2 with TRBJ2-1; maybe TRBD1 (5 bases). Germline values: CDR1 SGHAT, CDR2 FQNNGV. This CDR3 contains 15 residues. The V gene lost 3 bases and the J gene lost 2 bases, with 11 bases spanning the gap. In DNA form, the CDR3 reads TGTGCCAGCAGCTTCGGGCCGGACACCTACAATGAGCAGTTCTTC. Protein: CASSFGPDTYNEQFF.

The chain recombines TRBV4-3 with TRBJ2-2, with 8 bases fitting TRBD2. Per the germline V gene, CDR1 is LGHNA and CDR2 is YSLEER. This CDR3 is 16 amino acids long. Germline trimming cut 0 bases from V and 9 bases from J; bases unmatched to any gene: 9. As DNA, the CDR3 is TGCGCCAGCAGCCAAGATCTGCGGGAGGAAGGCAGGGAGCTGTTTTTT. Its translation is CASSQDLREEGRELFF.

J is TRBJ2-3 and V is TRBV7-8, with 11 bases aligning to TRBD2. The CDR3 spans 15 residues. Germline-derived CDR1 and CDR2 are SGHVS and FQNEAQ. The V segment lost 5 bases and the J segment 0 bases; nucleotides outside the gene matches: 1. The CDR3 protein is CASSRLAGSTDTQYF. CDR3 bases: TGTGCCAGCAGCCGACTAGCGGGGAGCACAGATACGCAGTATTTT. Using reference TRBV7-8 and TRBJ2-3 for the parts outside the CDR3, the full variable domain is GAGVSQSPRYKVAKRGQDVALRCDPISGHVSLFWYQQALGQGPEFLTYFQNEAQLDKSGLPSDRFFAERPEGSVSTLKIQRTQQEDSAVYLCASSRLAGSTDTQYFGPGTRLTVL.

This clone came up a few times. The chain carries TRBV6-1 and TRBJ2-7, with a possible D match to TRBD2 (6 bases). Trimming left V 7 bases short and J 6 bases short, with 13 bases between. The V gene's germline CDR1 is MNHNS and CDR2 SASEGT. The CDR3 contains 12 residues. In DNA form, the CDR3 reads TGTGCCAGCAACGGATGGAGGGCCGAGCAGTACTTC. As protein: CASNGWRAEQYF.

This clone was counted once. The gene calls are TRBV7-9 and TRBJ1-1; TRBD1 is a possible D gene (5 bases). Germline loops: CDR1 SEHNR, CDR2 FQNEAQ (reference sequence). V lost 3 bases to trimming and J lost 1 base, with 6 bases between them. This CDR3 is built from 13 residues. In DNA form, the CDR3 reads TGTGCCAGCAGCTTGCAGGGGAACACTGAAGCTTTCTTT. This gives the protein CASSLQGNTEAFF.

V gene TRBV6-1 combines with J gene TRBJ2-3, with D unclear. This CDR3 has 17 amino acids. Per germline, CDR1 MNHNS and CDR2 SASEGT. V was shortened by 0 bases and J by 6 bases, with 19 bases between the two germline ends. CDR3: CASSEAGLELRSDTQYF. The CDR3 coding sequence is TGTGCCAGCAGTGAAGCCGGCCTAGAGCTCCGTAGTGATACGCAGTATTTT.

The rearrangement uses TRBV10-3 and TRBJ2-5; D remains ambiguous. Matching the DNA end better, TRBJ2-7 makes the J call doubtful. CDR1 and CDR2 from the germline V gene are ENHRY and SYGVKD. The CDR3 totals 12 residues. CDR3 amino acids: CAISESSFEQYF. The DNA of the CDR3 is TGTGCCATCAGTGAGTCTAGCTTCGAGCAGTACTTC.

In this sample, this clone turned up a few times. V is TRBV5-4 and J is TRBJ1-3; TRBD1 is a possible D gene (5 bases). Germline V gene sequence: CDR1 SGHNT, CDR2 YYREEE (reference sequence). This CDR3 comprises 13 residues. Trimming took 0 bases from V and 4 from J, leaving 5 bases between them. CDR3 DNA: TGTGCCAGCAGCTTGGGACAGGGAAACACCATATATTTT. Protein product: CASSLGQGNTIYF.

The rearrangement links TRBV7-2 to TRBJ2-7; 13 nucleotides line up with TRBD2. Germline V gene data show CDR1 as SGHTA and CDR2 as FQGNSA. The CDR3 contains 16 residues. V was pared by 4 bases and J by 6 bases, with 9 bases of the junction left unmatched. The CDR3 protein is CASSSTTGTSGIEQYF. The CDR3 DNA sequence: TGTGCCAGCAGCTCTACTACCGGGACTAGCGGGATCGAGCAGTACTTC. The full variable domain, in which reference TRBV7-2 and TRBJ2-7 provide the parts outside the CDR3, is GAGVSQSPSNKVTEKGKDVELRCDPISGHTALYWYRQSLGQGLEFLIYFQGNSAPDKSGLPSDRFSAERTGGSVSTLTIQRTQQEDSAVYLCASSSTTGTSGIEQYFGPGTRLTVT.